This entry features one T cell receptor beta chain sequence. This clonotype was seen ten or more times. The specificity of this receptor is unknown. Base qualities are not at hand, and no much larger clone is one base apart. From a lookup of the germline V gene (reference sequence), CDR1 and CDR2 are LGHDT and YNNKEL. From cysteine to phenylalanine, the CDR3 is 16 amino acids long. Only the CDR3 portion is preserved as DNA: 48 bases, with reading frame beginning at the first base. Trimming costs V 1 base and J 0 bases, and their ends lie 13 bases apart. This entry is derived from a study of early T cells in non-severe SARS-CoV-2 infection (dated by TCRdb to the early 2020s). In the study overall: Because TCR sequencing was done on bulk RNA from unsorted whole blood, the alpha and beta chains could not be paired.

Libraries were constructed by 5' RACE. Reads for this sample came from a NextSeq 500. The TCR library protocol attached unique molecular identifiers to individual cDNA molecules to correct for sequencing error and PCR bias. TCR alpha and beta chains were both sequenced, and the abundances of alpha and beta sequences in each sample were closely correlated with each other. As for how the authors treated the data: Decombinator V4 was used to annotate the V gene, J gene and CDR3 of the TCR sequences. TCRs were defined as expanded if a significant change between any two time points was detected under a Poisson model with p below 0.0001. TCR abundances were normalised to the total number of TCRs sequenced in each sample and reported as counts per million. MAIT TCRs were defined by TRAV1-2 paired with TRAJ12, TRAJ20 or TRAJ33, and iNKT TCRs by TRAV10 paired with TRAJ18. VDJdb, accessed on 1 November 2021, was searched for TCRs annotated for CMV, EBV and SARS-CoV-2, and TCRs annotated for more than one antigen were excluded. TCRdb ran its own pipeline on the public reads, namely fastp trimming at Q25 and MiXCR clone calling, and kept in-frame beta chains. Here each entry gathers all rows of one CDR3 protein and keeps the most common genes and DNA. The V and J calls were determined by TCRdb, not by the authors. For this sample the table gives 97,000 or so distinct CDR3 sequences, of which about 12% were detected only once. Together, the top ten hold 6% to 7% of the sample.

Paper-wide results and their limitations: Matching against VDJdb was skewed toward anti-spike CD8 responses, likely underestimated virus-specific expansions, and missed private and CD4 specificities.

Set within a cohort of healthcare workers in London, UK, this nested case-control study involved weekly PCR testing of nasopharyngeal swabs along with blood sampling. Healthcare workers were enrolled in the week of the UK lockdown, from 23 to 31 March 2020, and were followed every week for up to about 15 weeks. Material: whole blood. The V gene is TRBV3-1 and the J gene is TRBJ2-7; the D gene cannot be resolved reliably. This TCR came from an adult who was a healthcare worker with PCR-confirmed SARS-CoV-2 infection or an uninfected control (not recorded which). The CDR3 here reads CASSQGGGVISYEQYF. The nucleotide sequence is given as TGTGCCAGCAGCCAAGGGGGTGGGGTGATCTCCTACGAGCAGTACTTC.